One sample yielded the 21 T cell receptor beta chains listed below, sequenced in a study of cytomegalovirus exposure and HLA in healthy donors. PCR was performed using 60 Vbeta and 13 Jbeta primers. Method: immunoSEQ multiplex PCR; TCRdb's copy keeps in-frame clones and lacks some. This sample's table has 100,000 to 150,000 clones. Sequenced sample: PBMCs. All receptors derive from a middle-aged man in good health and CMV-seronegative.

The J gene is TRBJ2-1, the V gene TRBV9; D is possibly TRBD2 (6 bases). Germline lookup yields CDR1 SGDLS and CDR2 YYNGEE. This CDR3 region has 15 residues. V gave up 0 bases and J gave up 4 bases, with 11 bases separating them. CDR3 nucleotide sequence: TGTGCCAGCAGCGTAGACGGGAGTGGTTACAATGAGCAGTTCTTC. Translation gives CASSVDGSGYNEQFF.

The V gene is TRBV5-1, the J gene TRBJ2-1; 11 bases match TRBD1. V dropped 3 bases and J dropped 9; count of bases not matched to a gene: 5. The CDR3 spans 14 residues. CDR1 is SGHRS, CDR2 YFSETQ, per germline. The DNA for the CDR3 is TGCGCCAGCAGCTCGGCGGGGACAGGGGGTGAGCAGTTCTTC. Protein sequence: CASSSAGTGGEQFF. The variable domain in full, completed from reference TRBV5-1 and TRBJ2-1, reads KAGVTQTPRYLIKTRGQQVTLSCSPISGHRSVSWYQQTPGQGLQFLFEYFSETQRNKGNFPGRFSGRQFSNSRSEMNVSTLELGDSALYLCASSSAGTGGEQFFGPGTRLTVL.

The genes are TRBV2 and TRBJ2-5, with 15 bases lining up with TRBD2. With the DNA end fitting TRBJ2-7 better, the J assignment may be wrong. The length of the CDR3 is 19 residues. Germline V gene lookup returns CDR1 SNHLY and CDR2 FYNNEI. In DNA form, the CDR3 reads TGTGCCAGCACCACAGATCATGGACTAGCGGGAGGGATTAGCTACGAGCAGTACTTC. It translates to CASTTDHGLAGGISYEQYF.

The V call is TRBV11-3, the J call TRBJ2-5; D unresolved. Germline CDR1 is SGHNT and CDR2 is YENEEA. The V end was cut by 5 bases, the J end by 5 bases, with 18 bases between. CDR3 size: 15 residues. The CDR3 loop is CASSLRTPVLETQYF. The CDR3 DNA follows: TGTGCCAGCAGCCTCAGAACCCCTGTCCTTGAGACCCAGTACTTC.

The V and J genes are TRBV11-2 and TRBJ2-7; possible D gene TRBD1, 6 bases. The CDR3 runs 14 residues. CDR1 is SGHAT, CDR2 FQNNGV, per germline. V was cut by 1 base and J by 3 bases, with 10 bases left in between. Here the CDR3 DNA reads TGTGCCAGCAGCTTAGTTACAGGGAACTACGAGCAGTACTTC. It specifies CASSLVTGNYEQYF.

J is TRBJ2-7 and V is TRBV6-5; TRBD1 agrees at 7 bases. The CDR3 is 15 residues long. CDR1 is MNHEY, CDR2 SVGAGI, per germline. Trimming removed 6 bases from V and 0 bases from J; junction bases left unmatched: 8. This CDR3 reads CASRPTGANSYEQYF. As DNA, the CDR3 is TGTGCCAGCAGACCTACAGGGGCAAACTCCTACGAGCAGTACTTC.

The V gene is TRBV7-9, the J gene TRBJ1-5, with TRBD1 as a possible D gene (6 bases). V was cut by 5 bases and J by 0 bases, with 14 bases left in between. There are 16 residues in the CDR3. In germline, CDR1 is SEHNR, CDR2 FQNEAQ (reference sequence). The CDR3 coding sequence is TGTGCCAGCAGCGCCCACAGGGTGGGTAGCAATCAGCCCCAGCATTTT. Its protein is CASSAHRVGSNQPQHF.

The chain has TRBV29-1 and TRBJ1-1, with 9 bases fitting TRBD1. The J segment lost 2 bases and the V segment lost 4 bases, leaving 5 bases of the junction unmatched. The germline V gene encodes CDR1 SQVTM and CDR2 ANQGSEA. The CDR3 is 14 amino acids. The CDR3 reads CSVVLDRGNTEAFF. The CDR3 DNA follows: TGCAGCGTTGTGTTGGACAGGGGAAACACTGAAGCTTTCTTT.

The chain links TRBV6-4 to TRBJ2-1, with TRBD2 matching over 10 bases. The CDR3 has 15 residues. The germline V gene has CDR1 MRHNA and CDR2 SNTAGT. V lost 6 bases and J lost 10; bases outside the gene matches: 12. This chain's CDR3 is CASSPGLAAFREQFF. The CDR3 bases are TGTGCCAGCAGCCCTGGACTAGCGGCCTTTAGGGAGCAGTTCTTC.

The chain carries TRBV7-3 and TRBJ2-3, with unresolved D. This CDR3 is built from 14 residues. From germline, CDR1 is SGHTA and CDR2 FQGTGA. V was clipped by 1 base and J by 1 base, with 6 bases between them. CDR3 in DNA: TGTGCCAGCAGCTTAAACCCGGGCACAGATACGCAGTATTTT. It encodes CASSLNPGTDTQYF.

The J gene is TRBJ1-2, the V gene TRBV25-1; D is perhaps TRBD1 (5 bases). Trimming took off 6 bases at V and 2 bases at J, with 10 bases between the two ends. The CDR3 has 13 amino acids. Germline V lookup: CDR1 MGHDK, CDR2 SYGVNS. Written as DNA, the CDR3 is TGTGCCAGCAGCCGGGAGGGGAACTATGGCTACACCTTC. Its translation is CASSREGNYGYTF.

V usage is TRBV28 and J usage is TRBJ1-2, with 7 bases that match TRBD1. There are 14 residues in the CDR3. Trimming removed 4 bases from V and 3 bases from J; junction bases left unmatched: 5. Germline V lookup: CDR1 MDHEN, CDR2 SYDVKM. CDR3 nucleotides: TGTGCCAGCAGTTCAGGGGACAGATACTATGGCTACACCTTC. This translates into CASSSGDRYYGYTF.

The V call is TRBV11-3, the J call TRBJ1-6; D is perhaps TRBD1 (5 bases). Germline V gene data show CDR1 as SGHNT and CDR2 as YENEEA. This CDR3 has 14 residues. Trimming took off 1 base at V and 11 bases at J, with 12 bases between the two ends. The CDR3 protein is CASSLGLGTAPLHF. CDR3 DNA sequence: TGTGCCAGCAGCTTAGGCCTAGGGACTGCACCCCTCCACTTT.

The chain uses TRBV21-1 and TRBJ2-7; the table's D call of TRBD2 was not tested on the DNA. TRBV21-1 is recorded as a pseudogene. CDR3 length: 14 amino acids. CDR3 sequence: CASSRTSGDYEQYF. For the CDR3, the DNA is TGTGCCAGCAGCCGGACTAGCGGGGACTACGAGCAGTACTTC.

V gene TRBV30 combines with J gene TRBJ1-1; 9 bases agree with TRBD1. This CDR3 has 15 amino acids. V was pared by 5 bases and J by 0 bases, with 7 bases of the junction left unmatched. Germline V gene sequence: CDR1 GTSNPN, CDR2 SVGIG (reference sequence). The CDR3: CAWPRQGVVNTEAFF. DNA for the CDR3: TGTGCCTGGCCGAGACAGGGGGTGGTGAACACTGAAGCTTTCTTT.

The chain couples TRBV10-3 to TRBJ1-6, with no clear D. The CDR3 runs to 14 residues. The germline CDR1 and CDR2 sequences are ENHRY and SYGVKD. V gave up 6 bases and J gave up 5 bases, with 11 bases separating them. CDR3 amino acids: CAISETENNSPLHF. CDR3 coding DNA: TGTGCCATCAGCGAGACTGAGAATAATTCACCCCTCCACTTT.

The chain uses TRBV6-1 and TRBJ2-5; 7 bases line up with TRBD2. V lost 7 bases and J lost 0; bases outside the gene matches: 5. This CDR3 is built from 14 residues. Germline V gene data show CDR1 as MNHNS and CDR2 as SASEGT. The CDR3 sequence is CASTRSGYQETQYF. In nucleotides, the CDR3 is TGTGCCAGCACCCGTAGCGGGTACCAAGAGACCCAGTACTTC.

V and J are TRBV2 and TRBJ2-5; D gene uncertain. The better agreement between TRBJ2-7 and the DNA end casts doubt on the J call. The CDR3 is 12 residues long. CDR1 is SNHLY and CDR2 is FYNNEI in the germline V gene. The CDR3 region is CASSENSIEQYF. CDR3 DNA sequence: TGTGCCAGCAGTGAAAACTCGATCGAGCAGTACTTC.

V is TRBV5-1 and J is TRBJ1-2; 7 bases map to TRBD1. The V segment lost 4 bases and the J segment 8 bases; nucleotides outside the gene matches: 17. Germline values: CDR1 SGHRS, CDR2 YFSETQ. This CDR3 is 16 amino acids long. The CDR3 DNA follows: TGCGCCAGCAGCCCCTTCCAGCGACAGGGATCTCGGGGCTACACCTTC. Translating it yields CASSPFQRQGSRGYTF.

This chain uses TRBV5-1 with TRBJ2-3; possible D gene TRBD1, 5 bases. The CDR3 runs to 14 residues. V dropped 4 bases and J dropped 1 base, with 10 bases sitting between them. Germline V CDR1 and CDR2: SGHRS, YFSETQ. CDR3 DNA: TGCGCCAGCAGCCCAACGACAGGCACAGATACGCAGTATTTT. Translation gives CASSPTTGTDTQYF.

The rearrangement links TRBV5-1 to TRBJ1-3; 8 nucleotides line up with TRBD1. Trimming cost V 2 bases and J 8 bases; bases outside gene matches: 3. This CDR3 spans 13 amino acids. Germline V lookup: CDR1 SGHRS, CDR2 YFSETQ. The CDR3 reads CASSFNRGDTIYF. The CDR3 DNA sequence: TGCGCCAGCAGCTTCAACAGGGGGGACACCATATATTTT. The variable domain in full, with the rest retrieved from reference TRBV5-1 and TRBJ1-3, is KAGVTQTPRYLIKTRGQQVTLSCSPISGHRSVSWYQQTPGQGLQFLFEYFSETQRNKGNFPGRFSGRQFSNSRSEMNVSTLELGDSALYLCASSFNRGDTIYFGEGSWLTVV.